The next 15 T cell receptor beta chains were all read from a single sample in a study of cytomegalovirus exposure and HLA in healthy donors. Both 60 Vbeta primers and 13 Jbeta primers went into the PCR. Some clones are missing from TCRdb's copy, which holds only in-frame ones; the method was immunoSEQ multiplex PCR. The table records around 140,000 clones, 78% of them present only once. Sequenced input: PBMCs. These TCRs come from a woman under 30 in good health and CMV-seronegative.

In its sample, this clone was seen a few times. An end of the junction does not agree with germline; a read error may underlie this. The chain couples TRBV5-1 to TRBJ2-7, with 9 bases matching TRBD1. Looked up from germline, CDR1 is SGHRS and CDR2 is YFSETQ. The CDR3 consists of 15 residues. The DNA of the CDR3 is TGCGCCAGCAGCCGTCCGGGACAGGGAATGTTGGAATTGAGCTTC. Encoded protein: CASSRPGQGMLELSF.

As DNA, the CDR3 is TGTGCCAGCAGCTCCCGGACAGGGTCACCCTACGAGCAGTACTTC. As protein: CASSSRTGSPYEQYF. This chain joins TRBV7-9 and TRBJ2-7, with TRBD1 identical over 8 bases. CDR3 length: 15 residues. Germline trimming cut 4 bases from V and 2 bases from J; bases unmatched to any gene: 7. Germline lookup yields CDR1 SEHNR and CDR2 FQNEAQ (reference sequence).

V usage is TRBV20-1 and J usage is TRBJ2-7, with 7 bases matching TRBD2. Germline V gene lookup returns CDR1 DFQATT and CDR2 SNEGSKA (reference sequence). This CDR3 comprises 11 residues. V was pared by 5 bases and J by 6 bases, with 4 bases of the junction left unmatched. The CDR3 nucleotides are TGCAGTGCTCTGGGGGGGTTCGAGCAGTACTTC. Its translation is CSALGGFEQYF.

This clone has only one observation. Written as DNA, the CDR3 is TGTGCCAGCAGTGGGGGGACAGGGGGCGAATATGGCTACACCTTC. Translating it yields CASSGGTGGEYGYTF. This sequence joins TRBV25-1 and TRBJ1-2; 12 bases are a match to TRBD1. CDR3 length: 15 amino acids. Trimming cost V 4 bases and J 5 bases; bases outside gene matches: 5. Germline V gene sequence: CDR1 MGHDK, CDR2 SYGVNS.

The chain links TRBV29-1 to TRBJ2-5; 7 bases match TRBD2. Germline V lookup: CDR1 SQVTM, CDR2 ANQGSEA. The trim removed 6 bases at V and 5 bases at J, leaving 12 bases unmatched. The CDR3 is 14 residues long. The CDR3 nucleotides read TGCAGCGTCCCGACTATTTACGGGAGGGAGACCCAGTACTTC. This gives the protein CSVPTIYGRETQYF. Full variable domain (remainder filled in from reference TRBV29-1 and TRBJ2-5): SAVISQKPSRDICQRGTSLTIQCQVDSQVTMMFWYRQQPGQSLTLIATANQGSEATYESGFVIDKFPISRPNLTFSTLTVSNMSPEDSSIYLCSVPTIYGRETQYFGPGTRLLVL.

The rearrangement joins TRBV5-6 to TRBJ2-2; D might be TRBD2 (5 bases). The CDR3 runs 12 residues. Germline V CDR1 and CDR2: SGHDT, YYEEEE. Between the trimmed V and J ends, which lost 4 bases and 7 bases, there was a span of 8 bases. CDR3: CASSPADGELFF. DNA of the CDR3: TGTGCCAGCAGCCCAGCGGACGGGGAGCTGTTTTTT.

This sequence joins TRBV2 and TRBJ1-5; TRBD1 agrees at 9 bases. The CDR3 totals 14 residues. The germline V gene encodes CDR1 SNHLY and CDR2 FYNNEI. J was trimmed by 4 bases and V by 8 bases; bases with no gene match: 6. In DNA form, the CDR3 reads TGTGCCAGCTCCGAGGACAGGGGTAATCAGCCCCAGCATTTT. This sequence encodes CASSEDRGNQPQHF.

The chain combines TRBV5-4 with TRBJ1-2; D call uncertain. Trimming shortened V by 0 bases and J by 2 bases, and 14 bases separated the two germline ends. This CDR3 has 16 amino acids. From germline, CDR1 is SGHNT and CDR2 YYREEE (reference sequence). In DNA, the CDR3 is TGTGCCAGCAGCTTGGCCCAGGCGAACTCCAACTATGGCTACACCTTC. This sequence encodes CASSLAQANSNYGYTF. Filled out from reference TRBV5-4 and TRBJ1-2, the complete variable domain reads ETGVTQSPTHLIKTRGQQVTLRCSSQSGHNTVSWYQQALGQGPQFIFQYYREEENGRGNFPPRFSGLQFPNYSSELNVNALELDDSALYLCASSLAQANSNYGYTFGSGTRLTVV.

This rearrangement joins TRBV11-3 to TRBJ2-4, with no clear D. Trimming took off 4 bases at V and 5 bases at J, with 9 bases between the two ends. Per germline, CDR1 SGHNT and CDR2 YENEEA. The CDR3 extends over 13 amino acids. The CDR3 here is CASSSSGENIQYF. The CDR3 DNA is TGTGCCAGCAGCTCCTCAGGCGAAAACATTCAGTACTTC.

This clone has just one count. The gene calls are TRBV6-1 and TRBJ2-1; 12 bases align to TRBD1. The CDR3 has 18 amino acids. Germline CDR1 and CDR2: MNHNS and SASEGT. The junction had 9 bases not matched to a gene; V was cut back by 3 bases and J by 3 bases. The CDR3 loop is CASSDPGQGALYYNEQFF. The DNA for the CDR3 is TGTGCCAGCAGTGACCCGGGACAGGGGGCTCTCTACTACAATGAGCAGTTCTTC.

This clone was seen a handful of times. The rearrangement joins TRBV14 to TRBJ2-6; D may be TRBD1 (6 bases). The germline gives CDR1 SGHDN, CDR2 FVKESK. The germline V and J ends were trimmed by 4 bases and 0 bases, with 13 bases remaining between them. This CDR3 region has 17 residues. CDR3 sequence: CASSPLDRASGANVLTF. DNA for the CDR3: TGTGCCAGCAGCCCCTTGGACAGAGCCTCTGGGGCCAACGTCCTGACTTTC.

The chain couples TRBV30 to TRBJ1-2, with D uncertain. V shed 0 bases and J shed 8 bases, with 16 bases lying between them. Per germline, CDR1 GTSNPN and CDR2 SVGIG (reference sequence). The CDR3 extends over 14 amino acids. Written as DNA, the CDR3 is TGTGCCTGGAGTGTGGAGGGAAAGGGTCCGGGCTACACCTTC. Protein product: CAWSVEGKGPGYTF.

The chain recombines TRBV7-9 with TRBJ2-7, with a tentative D call TRBD2 (6 bases). The V end lost 3 bases, the J end lost 5 bases, and 11 bases lay between the germline ends. The germline V gene has CDR1 SEHNR and CDR2 FQNEAQ (reference sequence). The CDR3 has 13 amino acids. CDR3 residues: CASSFWGENEQYF. DNA of the CDR3: TGTGCCAGCAGCTTTTGGGGGGAAAACGAGCAGTACTTC.

For this clone: Other DNA sequences in this specimen translate into the identical CDR3. The rearrangement uses TRBV5-1 and TRBJ2-1, with TRBD2 identical over 8 bases. After removal of 0 bases from V and 4 bases from J, the junction contained 0 bases not matched to a gene. The germline CDR1 and CDR2 sequences are SGHRS and YFSETQ. The CDR3 loop spans 14 amino acids. The CDR3 loop is CASSLVAGYNEQFF. The CDR3 DNA reads as TGCGCCAGCAGCTTGGTAGCGGGGTACAATGAGCAGTTCTTC.

The rearrangement joins TRBV9 to TRBJ2-7, with 8 bases matching TRBD2. Germline V gene data show CDR1 as SGDLS and CDR2 as YYNGEE. The V and J ends lost 0 bases and 6 bases, in that order; junction bases with no gene match: 5. This CDR3 spans 14 amino acids. The CDR3 region is CASSVGAGEGEQYF. The CDR3, as DNA: TGTGCCAGCAGCGTAGGAGCGGGAGAAGGCGAGCAGTACTTC.